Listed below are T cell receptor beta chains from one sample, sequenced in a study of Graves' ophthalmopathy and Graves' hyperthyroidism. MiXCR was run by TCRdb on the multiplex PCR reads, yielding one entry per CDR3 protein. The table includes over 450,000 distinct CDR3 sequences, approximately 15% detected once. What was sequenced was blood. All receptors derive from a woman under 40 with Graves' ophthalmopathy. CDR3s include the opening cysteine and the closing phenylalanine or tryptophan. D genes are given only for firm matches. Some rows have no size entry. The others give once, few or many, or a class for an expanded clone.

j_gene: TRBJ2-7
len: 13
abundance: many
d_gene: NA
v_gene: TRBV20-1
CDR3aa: CSAASGSGYEQYF
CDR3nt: TGCAGTGCCGCATCTGGGAGCGGCTACGAGCAGTACTTC

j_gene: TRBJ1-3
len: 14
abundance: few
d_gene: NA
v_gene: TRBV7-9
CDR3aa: CASTPGLVVNTIYF
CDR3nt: TGTGCCAGCACCCCGGGACTAGTTGTAAACACCATATATTTT

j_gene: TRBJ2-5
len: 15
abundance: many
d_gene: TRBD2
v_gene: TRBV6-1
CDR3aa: CASSEKAGGPETQYF
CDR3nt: TGTGCCAGCAGTGAAAAAGCGGGGGGGCCAGAGACCCAGTACTTC

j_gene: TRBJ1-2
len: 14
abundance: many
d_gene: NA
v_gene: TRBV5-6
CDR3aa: CASLSGGANYGYTF
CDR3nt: TGTGCCAGCTTGAGCGGAGGGGCTAACTATGGCTACACCTTC

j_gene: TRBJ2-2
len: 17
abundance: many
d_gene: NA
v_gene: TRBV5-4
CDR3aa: CASSLNQDEWNTGELFF
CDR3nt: TGTGCCAGCAGCTTAAACCAGGATGAGTGGAACACCGGGGAGCTGTTTTTT

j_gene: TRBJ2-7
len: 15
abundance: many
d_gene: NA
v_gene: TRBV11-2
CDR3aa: CASSLAGSADYEQYF
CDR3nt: TGTGCCAGCAGCTTGGCCGGGTCTGCAGACTACGAGCAGTACTTC

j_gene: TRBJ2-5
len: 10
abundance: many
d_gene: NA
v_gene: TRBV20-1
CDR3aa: CSATRETQYF
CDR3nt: TGCAGTGCCACTAGGGAGACCCAGTACTTC

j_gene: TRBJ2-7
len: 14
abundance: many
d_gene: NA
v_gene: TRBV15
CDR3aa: CATSRGAGSYEQYF
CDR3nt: TGTGCCACCAGCAGAGGAGCAGGGAGCTACGAGCAGTACTTC

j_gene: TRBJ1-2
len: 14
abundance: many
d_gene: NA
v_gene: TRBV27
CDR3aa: CASRQSDRTYGYTF
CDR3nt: TGTGCCAGCAGACAGTCGGACAGAACCTATGGCTACACCTTC

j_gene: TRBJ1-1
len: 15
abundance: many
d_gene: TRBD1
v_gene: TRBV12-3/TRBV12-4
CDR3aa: CASSLARTGRPEAFF
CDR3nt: TGTGCCAGCAGTTTAGCCCGGACAGGGAGGCCTGAAGCTTTCTTT

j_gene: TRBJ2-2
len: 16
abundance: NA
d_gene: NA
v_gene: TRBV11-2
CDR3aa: CASSLETVTNTGELFF
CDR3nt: TGTGCCAGCAGCTTAGAGACAGTGACGAACACCGGGGAGCTGTTTTTT

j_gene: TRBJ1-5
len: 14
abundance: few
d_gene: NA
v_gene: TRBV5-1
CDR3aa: CASSLSFDGQPQHF
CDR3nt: TGCGCCAGCAGCTTGAGTTTTGATGGCCAGCCCCAGCATTTT

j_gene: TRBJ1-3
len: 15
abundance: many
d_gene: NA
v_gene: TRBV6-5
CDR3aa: CASSYGSGSGNTIYF
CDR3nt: TGTGCCAGCAGTTACGGCTCCGGCTCTGGAAACACCATATATTTT

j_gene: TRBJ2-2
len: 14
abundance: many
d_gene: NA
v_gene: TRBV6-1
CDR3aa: CASRQQEYTGELFF
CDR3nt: TGTGCCAGCAGACAACAGGAATACACCGGGGAGCTGTTTTTT

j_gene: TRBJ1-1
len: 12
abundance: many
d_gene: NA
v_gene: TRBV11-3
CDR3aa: CASSSQEGEAFF
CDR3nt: TGTGCCAGCAGCTCACAAGAGGGGGAAGCTTTCTTT

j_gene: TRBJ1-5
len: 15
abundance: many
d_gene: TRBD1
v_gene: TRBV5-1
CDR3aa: CASSLAGQVNQPQHF
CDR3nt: TGCGCCAGCAGCTTGGCAGGACAGGTCAATCAGCCCCAGCATTTT

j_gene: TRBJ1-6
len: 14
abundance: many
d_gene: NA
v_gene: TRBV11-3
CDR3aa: CASSPYPINSPLHF
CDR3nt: TGTGCCAGCAGCCCCTACCCCATTAATTCACCCCTCCACTTT

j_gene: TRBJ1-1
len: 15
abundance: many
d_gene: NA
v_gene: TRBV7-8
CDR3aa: CASSLRFRENTEAFF
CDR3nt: TGTGCCAGCAGCTTAAGGTTCCGGGAGAACACTGAAGCTTTCTTT

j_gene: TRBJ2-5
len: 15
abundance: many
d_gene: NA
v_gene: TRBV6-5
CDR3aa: CASSYLGGAAETQYF
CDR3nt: TGTGCCAGCAGTTACCTTGGCGGGGCGGCAGAGACCCAGTACTTC

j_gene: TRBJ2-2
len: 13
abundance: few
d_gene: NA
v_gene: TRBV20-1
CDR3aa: CSAPAGAAGELFF
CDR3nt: TGCAGTGCCCCCGCGGGGGCAGCCGGGGAGCTGTTTTTT

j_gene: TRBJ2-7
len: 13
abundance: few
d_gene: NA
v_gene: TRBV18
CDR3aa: CASSQTGFGEQYF
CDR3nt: TGTGCCAGCTCACAAACAGGGTTCGGAGAGCAGTACTTC

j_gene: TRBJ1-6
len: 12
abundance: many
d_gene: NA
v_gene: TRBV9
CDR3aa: CASSVDSSPLHF
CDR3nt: TGTGCCAGCAGCGTGGACAGCTCACCCCTCCACTTT

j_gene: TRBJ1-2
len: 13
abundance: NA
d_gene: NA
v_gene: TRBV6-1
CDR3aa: CASSDTGAYGYTF
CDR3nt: TGTGCCAGCAGTGATACGGGAGCCTATGGCTACACCTTC

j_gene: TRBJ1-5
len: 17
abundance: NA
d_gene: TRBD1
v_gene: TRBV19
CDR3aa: CASSSWTGLGSNQPQHF
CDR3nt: TGTGCCAGTAGTTCCTGGACAGGCCTCGGGAGCAATCAGCCCCAGCATTTT

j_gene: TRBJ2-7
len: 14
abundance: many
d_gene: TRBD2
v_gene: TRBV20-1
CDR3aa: CSATTSGESYEQYF
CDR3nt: TGCAGTGCTACGACTAGCGGGGAGTCCTACGAGCAGTACTTC

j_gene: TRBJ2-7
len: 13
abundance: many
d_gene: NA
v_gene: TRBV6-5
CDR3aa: CASSYAMDYEQYF
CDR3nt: TGTGCCAGCAGCTACGCCATGGACTACGAGCAGTACTTC

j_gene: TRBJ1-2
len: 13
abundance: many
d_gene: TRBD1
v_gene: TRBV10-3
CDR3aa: CAISEDRAYGYTF
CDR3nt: TGTGCCATCAGTGAGGACAGGGCGTATGGCTACACCTTC

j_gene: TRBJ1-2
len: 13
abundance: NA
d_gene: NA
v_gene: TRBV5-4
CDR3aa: CASSSPVGVGYTF
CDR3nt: TGTGCCAGCAGCTCCCCAGTGGGGGTAGGCTACACCTTC

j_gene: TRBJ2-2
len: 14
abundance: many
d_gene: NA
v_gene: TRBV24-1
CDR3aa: CATAGTPNTGELFF
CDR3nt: TGTGCCACAGCCGGGACACCGAACACCGGGGAGCTGTTTTTT

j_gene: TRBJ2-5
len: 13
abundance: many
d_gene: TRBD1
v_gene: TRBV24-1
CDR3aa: CATAGQAFETQYF
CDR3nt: TGTGCCACCGCGGGACAGGCGTTTGAGACCCAGTACTTC

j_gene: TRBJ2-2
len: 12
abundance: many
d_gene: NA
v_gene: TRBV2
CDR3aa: CASRPDTGELFF
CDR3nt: TGTGCCAGCAGGCCCGACACCGGGGAGCTGTTTTTT

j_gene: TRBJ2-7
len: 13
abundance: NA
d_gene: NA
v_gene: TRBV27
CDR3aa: CASGEGFSYEQYF
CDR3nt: TGTGCCAGCGGCGAGGGGTTCTCCTACGAGCAGTACTTC

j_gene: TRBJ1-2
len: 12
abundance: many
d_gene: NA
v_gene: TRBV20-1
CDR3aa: CSGSGHFGGYTF
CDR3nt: TGCAGTGGATCCGGGCATTTTGGGGGCTACACCTTC

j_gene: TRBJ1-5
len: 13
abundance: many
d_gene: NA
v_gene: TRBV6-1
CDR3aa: CASRRVVRQPQHF
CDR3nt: TGTGCCAGCCGAAGAGTTGTTAGGCAGCCCCAGCATTTT

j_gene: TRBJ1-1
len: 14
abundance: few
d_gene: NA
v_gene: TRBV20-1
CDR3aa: CSARETPVFTEAFF
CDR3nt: TGCAGTGCTAGAGAGACTCCTGTATTCACTGAAGCTTTCTTT

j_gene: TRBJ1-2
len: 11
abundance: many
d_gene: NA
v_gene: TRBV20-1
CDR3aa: CSARETYGYTF
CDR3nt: TGCAGTGCTAGAGAAACCTATGGCTACACCTTC

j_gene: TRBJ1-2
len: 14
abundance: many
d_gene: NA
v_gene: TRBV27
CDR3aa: CASSRTGSIHGYTF
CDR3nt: TGTGCCAGCAGTCGTACAGGGAGTATTCATGGCTACACCTTC

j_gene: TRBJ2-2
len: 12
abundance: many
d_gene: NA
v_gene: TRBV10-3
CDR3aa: CAIRTDKIELFF
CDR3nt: TGTGCCATCAGAACAGACAAGATCGAGCTGTTTTTT

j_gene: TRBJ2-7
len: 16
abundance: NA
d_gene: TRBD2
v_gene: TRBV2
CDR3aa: CASSGGTSGRYYEQYF
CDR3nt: TGTGCCAGCAGTGGAGGGACTAGCGGGAGATACTACGAGCAGTACTTC

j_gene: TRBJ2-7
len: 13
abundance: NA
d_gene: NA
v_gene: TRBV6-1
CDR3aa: CASSLIRGNEQYF
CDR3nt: TGTGCCAGCAGCCTAATAAGGGGGAACGAGCAGTACTTC

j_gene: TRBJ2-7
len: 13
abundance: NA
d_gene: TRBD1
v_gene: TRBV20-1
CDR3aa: CSAPRDRRSEQYF
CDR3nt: TGCAGTGCTCCCCGGGACAGGAGGAGCGAGCAGTACTTC

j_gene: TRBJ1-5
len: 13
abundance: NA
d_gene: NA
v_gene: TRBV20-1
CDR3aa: CSALSRNNQPQHF
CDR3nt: TGCAGTGCTCTAAGCAGAAACAATCAGCCCCAGCATTTT

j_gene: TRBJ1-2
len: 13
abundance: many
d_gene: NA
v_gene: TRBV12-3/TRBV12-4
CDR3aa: CASSRGAVGGYTF
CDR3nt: TGTGCCAGCAGTCGGGGGGCAGTCGGCGGCTACACCTTC

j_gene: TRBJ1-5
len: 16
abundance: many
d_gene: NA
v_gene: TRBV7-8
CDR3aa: CASSYPAGLGNQPQHF
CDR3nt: TGTGCCAGCAGCTATCCGGCGGGGCTGGGCAATCAGCCCCAGCATTTT

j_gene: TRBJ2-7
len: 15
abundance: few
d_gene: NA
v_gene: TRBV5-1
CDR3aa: CASSPVAGLSYEQYF
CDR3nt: TGCGCCAGCAGCCCCGTGGCAGGGCTATCCTACGAGCAGTACTTC

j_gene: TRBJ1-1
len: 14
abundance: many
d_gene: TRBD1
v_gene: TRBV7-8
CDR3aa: CASSLRDRVTEAFF
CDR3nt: TGTGCCAGCAGCCTCCGGGACAGGGTCACTGAAGCTTTCTTT

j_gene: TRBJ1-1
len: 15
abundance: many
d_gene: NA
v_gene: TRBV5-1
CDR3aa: CASSLLGSEGAEAFF
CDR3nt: TGCGCCAGCAGCTTGTTGGGATCAGAAGGGGCTGAAGCTTTCTTT